What follows describes a single T cell receptor (beta chain). The target antigen is unknown. The record originates from a study of beta chain features in type 1 diabetes. Study results and limitations: Insertions were fewer and deletions more numerous at VDJ junctions in type 1 diabetes patients.

Germline lookup yields CDR1 GTSNPN and CDR2 SVGIG (reference sequence). The CDR3 runs to 12 residues. V gave up 5 bases and J gave up 0 bases, with 7 bases separating them. Reverse transcribing all isolated RNA meant expressed TCRB transcripts were sequenced. Libraries were prepared by immunoSEQ multiplex PCR; TCRdb keeps only in-frame clonotypes and omits some of them. Counted here are hundreds of thousands of clones, 30% occurring once; the ten biggest clones make up around 0.065%. The chain recombines TRBV30 with TRBJ1-1; D not resolved. The sequence came from a man younger than 30 in good health. What was sequenced was naive CD4+ T cells from blood. The CDR3 nucleotides read TGTGCCTGGGACGCTATGAACACTGAAGCTTTCTTT. Its protein product is CAWDAMNTEAFF.